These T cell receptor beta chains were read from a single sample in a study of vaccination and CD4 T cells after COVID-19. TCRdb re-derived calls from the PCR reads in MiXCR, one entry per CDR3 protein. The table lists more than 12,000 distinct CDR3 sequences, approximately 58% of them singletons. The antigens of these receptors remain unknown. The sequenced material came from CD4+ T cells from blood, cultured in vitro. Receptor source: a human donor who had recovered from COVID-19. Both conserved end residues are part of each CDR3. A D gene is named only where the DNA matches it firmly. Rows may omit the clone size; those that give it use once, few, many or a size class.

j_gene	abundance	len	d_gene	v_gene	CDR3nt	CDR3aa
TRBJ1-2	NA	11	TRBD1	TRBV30	TGCCAGACAGGGGACATCTATGGCTACACCTTC	CQTGDIYGYTF
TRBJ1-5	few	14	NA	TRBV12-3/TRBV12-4	TGTGCCAGCAGTTTAAAGGGGGTAGATCAGCCCCAGCATTTT	CASSLKGVDQPQHF
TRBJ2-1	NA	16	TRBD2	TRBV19	TGTGCCAGTAGTAAGGGGAGGGGGGAGCGGGGGAATGAGCAGTTCTTC	CASSKGRGERGNEQFF
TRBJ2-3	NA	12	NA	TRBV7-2	TGTGCCAGCAGCCCAATGGGGGATACGCAGTATTTT	CASSPMGDTQYF
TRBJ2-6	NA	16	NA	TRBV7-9	TGTGCCAGCGGCCGGACAGTTAGCTCTGGGGCCAACGTCCTGACTTTC	CASGRTVSSGANVLTF
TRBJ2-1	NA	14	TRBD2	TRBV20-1	TGCAGTGCTATGGGACTAGCGTCCACCAATGAGCAGTTCTTC	CSAMGLASTNEQFF
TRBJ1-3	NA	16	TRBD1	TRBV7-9	TGTGCCAGCAGCTTAGGTCACAGGGGGACTGGAAACACCATATATTTT	CASSLGHRGTGNTIYF
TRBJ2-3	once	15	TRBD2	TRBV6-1	TGTGCCAGCAGCATAATAGCGGGGAGGGCAGATACGCAGTATTTT	CASSIIAGRADTQYF
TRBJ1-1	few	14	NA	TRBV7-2	TGTGCCAGCAGCTTTGGCCTCCTTGGGACTGAAGCTTTCTTT	CASSFGLLGTEAFF
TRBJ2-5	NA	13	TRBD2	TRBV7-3	TGTGCCAGCAGCTTAGAGATTGGGAGGGCCCAGTACTTC	CASSLEIGRAQYF
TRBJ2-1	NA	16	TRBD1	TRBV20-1	TGCAGTGCCGATCGTATTGGACAGGGGATCTACAATGAGCAGTTCTTC	CSADRIGQGIYNEQFF
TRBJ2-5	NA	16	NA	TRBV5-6	TGTGCCAGCAGCTCTTTATATGTGGCAGTCCAAGAGACCCAGTACTTC	CASSSLYVAVQETQYF
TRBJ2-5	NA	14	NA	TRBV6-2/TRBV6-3	TGTGCCAGCAGTTACGGTTTGCGCCAAGAGACCCAGTACTTC	CASSYGLRQETQYF
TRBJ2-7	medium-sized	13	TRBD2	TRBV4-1	TGCGCCAGCAGCCCGGGACTAGCGGGCGAGCAGTACTTC	CASSPGLAGEQYF
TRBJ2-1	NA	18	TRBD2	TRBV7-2	TGTGCCAGCAGCTTAGCCGGGACTAAGTTTGTGGTCTACAATGAGCAGTTCTTC	CASSLAGTKFVVYNEQFF
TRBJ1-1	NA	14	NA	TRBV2	TGTGCCAGCAGTGGTGGACTGCGGGGCACTGAAGCTTTCTTT	CASSGGLRGTEAFF
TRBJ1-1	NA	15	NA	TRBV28	TGTGCCAGCAGTTTAGTTATGGGGTTTGGTACTGAAGCTTTCTTT	CASSLVMGFGTEAFF